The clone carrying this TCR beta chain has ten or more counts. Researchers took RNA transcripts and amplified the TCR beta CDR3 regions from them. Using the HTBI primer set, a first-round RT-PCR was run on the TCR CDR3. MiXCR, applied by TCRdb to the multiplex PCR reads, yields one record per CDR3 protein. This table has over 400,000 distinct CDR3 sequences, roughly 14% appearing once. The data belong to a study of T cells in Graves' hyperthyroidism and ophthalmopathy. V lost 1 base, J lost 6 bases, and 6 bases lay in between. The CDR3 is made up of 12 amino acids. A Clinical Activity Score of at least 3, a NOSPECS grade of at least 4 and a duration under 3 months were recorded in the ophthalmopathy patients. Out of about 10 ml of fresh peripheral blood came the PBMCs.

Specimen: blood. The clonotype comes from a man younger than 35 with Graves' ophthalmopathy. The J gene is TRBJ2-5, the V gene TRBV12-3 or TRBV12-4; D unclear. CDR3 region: CASSLGQKTQYF. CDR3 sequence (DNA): TGTGCCAGCAGTTTAGGGCAAAAGACCCAGTACTTC.